This TCR beta chain was identified in a study of blood T cell repertoires in COVID-19. This CDR3 has 17 amino acids. The J segment lost 0 bases and the V segment lost 9 bases, leaving 15 bases of the junction unmatched. Germline lookup yields CDR1 LNHNV and CDR2 YYDKDF (reference sequence). Sequenced by immunoSEQ multiplex PCR; TCRdb stores in-frame clones only, minus some. The profile shows just over 650,000 clones, 85% to 90% of them singletons. The gene calls are TRBV15 and TRBJ1-2; 8 bases align to TRBD1. Sequenced input: peripheral blood. The receptor was isolated from a woman younger than 30 with acute or convalescent COVID-19. The DNA for the CDR3 is TGTGCCACACTTTCAAGACAGGGGAGTGCTACTAACTATGGCTACACCTTC. It translates to CATLSRQGSATNYGYTF. Drawing the rest from reference TRBV15 and TRBJ1-2, the complete variable domain is DAMVIQNPRYQVTQFGKPVTLSCSQTLNHNVMYWYQQKSSQAPKLLFHYYDKDFNNEADTPDNFQSRRPNTSFCFLDIRSPGLGDTAMYLCATLSRQGSATNYGYTFGSGTRLTVV.